This TCR beta chain was recorded in a study of regulatory T cells in long-lasting Graves disease. Overall study context: Antithyroid drug exposure in newly diagnosed Graves' patients had lasted under 3 months.

Researchers made TCR beta libraries by using iRepertoire HTBI primers and running Arm-PCR on CDR3 regions. TCRdb re-derived calls from the multiplex PCR reads in MiXCR, one entry per CDR3 protein. Among fewer than 400,000 distinct CDR3 sequences, 18% were seen once, and the ten largest hold about 40%. Germline CDR1 and CDR2: LNHDA and SQIVND (reference sequence). This CDR3 is built from 13 residues. V was shortened by 7 bases and J by 0 bases, with 7 bases between the two germline ends. Regarding time point: newly diagnosed GD, antithyroid drugs for less than 3 months. PBMC-derived RNA was used for the TCR library. Graves' disease diagnoses followed American Thyroid Association guidelines.

This specimen was peripheral blood mononuclear cells (PBMCs), taken at new diagnosis, from a patient treated with antithyroid drugs. This chain uses TRBV19 with TRBJ1-3; TRBD1 is a possible D gene (5 bases). This TCR derives from a female donor with Graves disease. The CDR3 sequence is CASTQDSGNTIYF. The CDR3 nucleotides are TGTGCCAGTACACAGGACTCTGGAAACACCATATATTTT.